A few counts support the clone carrying this TCR beta chain. Its antigen remains unknown. The V gene's germline CDR1 is LNHNV and CDR2 YYDKDF (reference sequence). CDR3 length: 13 residues. V lost 2 bases and J lost 1, with 6 bases in between. The source of the sample is a study of graft-versus-host responses after intestinal transplantation. The wider study: Uniformly, recipients were administered anti-thymocyte globulin induction with subsequent tacrolimus and steroids for roughly three years. The study, taken as a whole, reports: Patients who carried graft-donor T cell macrochimerism also had high graft-versus-host to host-versus-graft clonal ratios in their allografts.

Some clones are missing from TCRdb's copy, which holds only in-frame ones; the method was immunoSEQ multiplex PCR. The profile covers 110,000 to 150,000 clones, with around nine tenths appearing a single time and about 0.18% taken by the ten largest. This specimen was unstimulated CD4+ T cells sorted from spleen or lymph node cells, taken before intestinal transplant. This receptor was obtained from a human donor who received an intestinal transplant. The rearrangement joins TRBV15 to TRBJ2-7, with D uncertain. CDR3 amino acids: CATSRQLSYEQYF. CDR3 nucleotides: TGTGCCACCAGCAGACAGCTATCCTACGAGCAGTACTTC.